The source of this T cell receptor (beta chain) is a study of cytomegalovirus exposure and HLA in healthy donors. This CDR3 is 15 amino acids long. It was with 60 Vbeta and 13 Jbeta primers that the PCR ran. Assay used: immunoSEQ multiplex PCR; TCRdb lists only in-frame clones, some missing. The table shows a few hundred thousand clones, with around 90% occurring only once. This TCR was sampled from a girl aged 2-10 years in good health and CMV-seronegative. The chain uses TRBV12-2 and TRBJ1-1; no DNA check was done on the table's D call, TRBD1. TRBV12-2 is described as a pseudogene. The source material was PBMCs. DNA of the CDR3: TGTGCAAGTCGCTTACGGTCCAGGGGCAACACTGAAGCTTTCTTT. Translation: CASRLRSRGNTEAFF.